These 21 T cell receptor beta chains were sequenced from one sample in a study of blood T cell repertoires in COVID-19 (TCRdb year 2020). Preparation of the library involved the immunoSEQ multiplex PCR assay. TCRdb took over this immuneACCESS table, retaining in-frame rearrangements with V and J assigned. Such tables are incomplete; in checked studies, under half of the missing clones stem from an unresolved V gene, and the remainder is unexplained. The sample table shows 75,000 to 90,000 clones, and 75% to 85% are seen once. The leading ten clones occupy 4% to 6% of the sample. Sequencing was performed on peripheral blood. The origin of the receptors is a woman in her seventies with acute or convalescent COVID-19.

V usage is TRBV7-8 and J usage is TRBJ1-6; 8 nucleotides agree with TRBD1. The germline gives CDR1 SGHVS, CDR2 FQNEAQ. The CDR3 runs 13 residues. V gave up 7 bases and J gave up 10 bases; unmatched junction bases: 6. CDR3 in DNA: TGTGCCAGCACCAAGACAGGGGTCTCACCCCTCCACTTT. Protein sequence: CASTKTGVSPLHF. Combining the CDR3 with reference TRBV7-8 and TRBJ1-6 gives the whole variable domain GAGVSQSPRYKVAKRGQDVALRCDPISGHVSLFWYQQALGQGPEFLTYFQNEAQLDKSGLPSDRFFAERPEGSVSTLKIQRTQQEDSAVYLCASTKTGVSPLHFGNGTRLTVT.

This clone was seen only once. The sample contains more than one DNA sequence encoding this CDR3. The chain recombines TRBV13 with TRBJ1-1; D gene ambiguous. The germline V gene has CDR1 PRHDT and CDR2 FYEKMQ (reference sequence). V lost 0 bases, J lost 0 bases, and 5 bases lay in between. The CDR3 is made up of 14 amino acids. The CDR3 DNA follows: TGTGCCAGCAGCTTAGGACAGATGAACACTGAAGCTTTCTTT. It encodes CASSLGQMNTEAFF.

The chain has TRBV4-1 and TRBJ1-4; a weak D match, TRBD1 (5 bases). This CDR3 has 17 amino acids. V lost 0 bases and J lost 6, with 17 bases in between. Germline CDR1 MGHRA, CDR2 YSYEKL. The CDR3 sequence: CASSQDPPRALDEKLFF. CDR3 DNA sequence: TGCGCCAGCAGCCAAGACCCCCCCAGGGCCCTTGATGAAAAACTGTTTTTT.

J is TRBJ1-5 and V is TRBV4-1; tentative D call: TRBD1 (5 bases). V shed 6 bases and J shed 0 bases, with 9 bases lying between them. This CDR3 is 14 amino acids long. Germline CDR1 MGHRA, CDR2 YSYEKL. The CDR3 region is CASSHDSSNQPQHF. DNA for the CDR3: TGCGCCAGCAGTCACGACAGTAGCAATCAGCCCCAGCATTTT.

The chain combines TRBV6-6 with TRBJ1-2; the D is unclear. Per the germline V gene, CDR1 is MNHNY and CDR2 is SVGAGI (reference sequence). This CDR3 spans 13 amino acids. V dropped 0 bases and J dropped 8 bases, with 10 bases sitting between them. The CDR3 region has the DNA TGTGCCAGCAGTTACTCGGAGGTGGGCGGCTACACCTTC. This translates into CASSYSEVGGYTF.

V is TRBV6-5 and J is TRBJ2-7; TRBD1 aligns across 7 bases. From germline, CDR1 is MNHEY and CDR2 SVGAGI. V shed 5 bases and J 0 bases; nucleotides not matched to a gene: 7. The CDR3 length is 15 residues. CDR3 in amino acids: CASSNTGDSSYEQYF. CDR3 DNA: TGTGCCAGCAGTAACACAGGGGATAGCTCCTACGAGCAGTACTTC.

V usage is TRBV9 and J usage is TRBJ1-1; unclear D gene. The CDR3 is 12 residues long. The ends were cut back, 0 bases at V and 3 bases at J, with 3 bases in the middle. Germline values: CDR1 SGDLS, CDR2 YYNGEE. This CDR3 reads CASSVGDTEAFF. The CDR3 DNA follows: TGTGCCAGCAGCGTAGGAGACACTGAAGCTTTCTTT.

This clone has just a few counts. The gene calls are TRBV4-1 and TRBJ2-1; D is perhaps TRBD1 (5 bases). This CDR3 is 11 amino acids long. Germline CDR1 reads MGHRA; CDR2 reads YSYEKL. V was trimmed by 6 bases and J by 7 bases, leaving 7 bases between them. The CDR3 coding sequence is TGCGCCAGCAGGGGGCTTAATGAGCAGTTCTTC. Its protein is CASRGLNEQFF.

The gene calls are TRBV24-1 and TRBJ1-1; perhaps TRBD1 as D (6 bases). Trimming pared 4 bases from V and 2 bases from J, leaving 13 bases between. This CDR3 is built from 15 residues. The germline CDR1 and CDR2 sequences are KGHDR and SFDVKD. The CDR3 bases are TGTGCCACCAGTGACCCCAGGACAGACAACACTGAAGCTTTCTTT. This codes for CATSDPRTDNTEAFF.

This clone appeared a single time. The chain couples TRBV6-5 to TRBJ1-1; tentatively, D is TRBD1 (6 bases). Germline CDR1 MNHEY, CDR2 SVGAGI. The CDR3 runs to 15 residues. V lost 7 bases and J 6 bases, leaving 21 bases between the germline ends. CDR3 DNA sequence: TGTGCCAGCACCCCTCGAGGGGGGGGTAACTCTGAAGCTTTCTTT. This translates into CASTPRGGGNSEAFF.

The chain couples TRBV19 to TRBJ2-1; 10 bases match TRBD2. Germline lookup yields CDR1 LNHDA and CDR2 SQIVND (reference sequence). CDR3 length equals 16 residues. The J segment lost 7 bases and the V segment lost 5 bases, leaving 11 bases of the junction unmatched. CDR3 in DNA: TGTGCCAGTAGTCCCGGGGGGGCTAGCGGGGGAAATGAGCAGTTCTTC. Protein sequence: CASSPGGASGGNEQFF.

The CDR3 DNA sequence: TGTGCCAGCAGTTTAGATGGGGCCCTGGGCACTGAAGCTTTCTTT. This codes for CASSLDGALGTEAFF. The chain links TRBV28 to TRBJ1-1; possibly TRBD1 for D (5 bases). The CDR3 has 15 amino acids. Germline assignment: CDR1 MDHEN and CDR2 SYDVKM. V was trimmed by 2 bases and J by 4 bases, leaving 14 bases between them.

The V gene is TRBV18, the J gene TRBJ1-3, with TRBD1 as a possible D gene (6 bases). V was cut by 0 bases and J by 2 bases, with 17 bases left in between. CDR1 is KGHSH and CDR2 is LQKENI in the germline V gene. This CDR3 has 18 residues. CDR3 protein: CASSPPEYFEGAGNTIYF. CDR3 DNA sequence: TGTGCCAGCTCACCACCAGAGTACTTCGAGGGGGCTGGAAACACCATATATTTT.

The chain links TRBV15 to TRBJ2-7, with TRBD2 matching 9 bases. Germline values: CDR1 LNHNV, CDR2 YYDKDF (reference sequence). The junction had 3 bases not matched to a gene; V was cut back by 0 bases and J by 3 bases. The length of the CDR3 is 15 residues. The CDR3 protein is CATSREPAGGYEQYF. The DNA for the CDR3 is TGTGCCACCAGCAGAGAACCAGCGGGGGGCTACGAGCAGTACTTC.

The chain combines TRBV11-2 with TRBJ2-5; D gene uncertain. Trimming stripped 5 bases from V and 5 bases from J, with 9 bases between. Germline lookup yields CDR1 SGHAT and CDR2 FQNNGV. The CDR3 extends over 12 amino acids. The CDR3 coding sequence is TGTGCCAGCAGCGCCCTGAGGGAGACCCAGTACTTC. Translating gives CASSALRETQYF.

This rearrangement joins TRBV12-3 or TRBV12-4 to TRBJ2-3; weak D call: TRBD1 (5 bases). V lost 5 bases, J lost 7 bases, and 10 bases lay in between. The CDR3 has 12 amino acids. CDR3 region: CASSPRGYTQYF. In DNA form, the CDR3 reads TGTGCCAGCAGTCCAAGGGGCTATACGCAGTATTTT.

The chain's CDR3 is CASSFPGLAGSYNEQFF. Here the CDR3 DNA reads TGCGCCAGCAGCTTCCCCGGCCTAGCGGGCTCCTACAATGAGCAGTTCTTC. The rearrangement joins TRBV5-1 to TRBJ2-1; 8 positions match TRBD2. Germline CDR1 is SGHRS and CDR2 is YFSETQ. J was trimmed by 0 bases and V by 2 bases; bases with no gene match: 7. The CDR3 loop spans 17 amino acids.

This chain joins TRBV12-5 and TRBJ2-5; 7 bases align to TRBD1. After removal of 0 bases from V and 3 bases from J, the junction contained 7 bases not matched to a gene. This CDR3 contains 16 residues. Germline V gene data show CDR1 as LGHNT and CDR2 as FRNRAP. DNA of the CDR3: TGTGCTAGTGGTTTGGTACAAGGGGGCATCGAAGAGACCCAGTACTTC. Translated, it gives CASGLVQGGIEETQYF. Filled out from reference TRBV12-5 and TRBJ2-5, the complete variable domain reads DARVTQTPRHKVTEMGQEVTMRCQPILGHNTVFWYRQTMMQGLELLAYFRNRAPLDDSGMPKDRFSAEMPDATLATLKIQPSEPRDSAVYFCASGLVQGGIEETQYFGPGTRLLVL.

The gene calls are TRBV5-8 and TRBJ2-7; 9 positions match TRBD1. V lost 5 bases to trimming and J lost 6 bases; unmatched junction nucleotides: 15. There are 16 residues in the CDR3. The germline gives CDR1 SGHTS, CDR2 YDEGEE. This CDR3 reads CASRFVPGQGNPEQYF. DNA for the CDR3: TGTGCCAGCAGATTTGTACCGGGACAGGGCAACCCCGAGCAGTACTTC.

This clone was counted a single time. The chain uses TRBV18 and TRBJ2-3; TRBD2 matches at 15 bases. Germline lookup yields CDR1 KGHSH and CDR2 LQKENI. The CDR3 loop spans 17 amino acids. Trimming took 5 bases from V and 5 from J; bases not matched to a gene: 8. The CDR3 DNA is TGTGCCAGCTCATCAAACGGACTAGCGGGAGGGAAAGATACGCAGTATTTT. This translates into CASSSNGLAGGKDTQYF.

The genes are TRBV13 and TRBJ1-6, with D possibly being TRBD1 (6 bases). V was cut by 0 bases and J by 9 bases, with 9 bases left in between. This CDR3 is built from 14 residues. Germline V gene data show CDR1 as PRHDT and CDR2 as FYEKMQ (reference sequence). The CDR3, as DNA: TGTGCCAGCAGCTTAGGTCAGGGGATTTCACCCCTCCACTTT. Translation gives CASSLGQGISPLHF.